This T cell receptor (beta chain) is drawn from a study of CD8 T cells in Susac syndrome. Points from the study as a whole: The authors acknowledged that the study's TCR sequencing and HLA analysis involved relatively few individuals.

A single count supports this clonotype. The antigen is not known. Random-hexamer reverse transcription was applied to roughly 0.45 to 1 ug RNA. Coverage of TCR beta CDR3 amplification by immunoSEQ multiplex PCR extended to 54 Vbeta and 13 Jbeta. Using its own MiXCR run on the immunoSEQ multiplex PCR reads, TCRdb lists one record per CDR3 protein. The sample has approximately 150,000 distinct CDR3 sequences; under 95% are singletons. Sequencing targeted TCR beta in T cells from blood (CD8+ and CD4+). Trimming left V 5 bases short and J 6 bases short, with 16 bases between. The CDR3 totals 15 residues. The germline V gene has CDR1 LGHNA and CDR2 YSLEER.

The sample comprised CD4+ T cells from PBMCs. The rearrangement links TRBV4-3 to TRBJ2-2; the D gene is possibly TRBD1 (5 bases). The origin of this receptor is a human donor in good health. CDR3 amino acids: CASSSVSRAAGELFF. Here the CDR3 DNA reads TGCGCCAGCAGCTCAGTATCCAGGGCGGCCGGGGAGCTGTTTTTT.